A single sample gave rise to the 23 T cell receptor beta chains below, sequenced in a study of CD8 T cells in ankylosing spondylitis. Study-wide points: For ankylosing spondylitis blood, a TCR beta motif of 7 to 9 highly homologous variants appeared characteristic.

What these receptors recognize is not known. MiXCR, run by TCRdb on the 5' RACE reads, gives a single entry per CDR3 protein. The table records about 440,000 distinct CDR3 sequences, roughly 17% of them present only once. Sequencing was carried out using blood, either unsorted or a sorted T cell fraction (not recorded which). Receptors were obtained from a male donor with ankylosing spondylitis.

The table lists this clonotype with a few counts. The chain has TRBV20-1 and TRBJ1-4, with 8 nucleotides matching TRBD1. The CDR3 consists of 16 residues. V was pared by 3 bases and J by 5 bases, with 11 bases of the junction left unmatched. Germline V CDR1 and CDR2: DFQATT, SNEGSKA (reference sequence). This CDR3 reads CSARSLGTGGNEKLFF. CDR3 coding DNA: TGCAGTGCTAGGTCTTTGGGGACAGGCGGAAATGAAAAACTGTTTTTT.

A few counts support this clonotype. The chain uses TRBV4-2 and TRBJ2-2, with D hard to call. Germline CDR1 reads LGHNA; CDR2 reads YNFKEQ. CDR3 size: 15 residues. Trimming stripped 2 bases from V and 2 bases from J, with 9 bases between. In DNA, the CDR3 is TGTGCCAGCAGCCAATCGGAGCGTAACACCGGGGAGCTGTTTTTT. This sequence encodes CASSQSERNTGELFF.

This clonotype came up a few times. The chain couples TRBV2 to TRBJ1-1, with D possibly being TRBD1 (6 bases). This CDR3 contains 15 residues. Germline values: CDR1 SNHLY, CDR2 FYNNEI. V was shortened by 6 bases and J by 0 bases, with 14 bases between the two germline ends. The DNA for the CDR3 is TGTGCCAGCAGGGCCCCGGGACACCTGAACACTGAAGCTTTCTTT. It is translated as CASRAPGHLNTEAFF.

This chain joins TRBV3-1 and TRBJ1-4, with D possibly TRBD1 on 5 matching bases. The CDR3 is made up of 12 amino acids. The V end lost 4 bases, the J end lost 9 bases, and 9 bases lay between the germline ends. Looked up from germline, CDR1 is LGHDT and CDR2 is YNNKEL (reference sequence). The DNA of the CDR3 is TGTGCCAGCAGCCTCTTGGGACAAAAACTGTTTTTT. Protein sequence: CASSLLGQKLFF.

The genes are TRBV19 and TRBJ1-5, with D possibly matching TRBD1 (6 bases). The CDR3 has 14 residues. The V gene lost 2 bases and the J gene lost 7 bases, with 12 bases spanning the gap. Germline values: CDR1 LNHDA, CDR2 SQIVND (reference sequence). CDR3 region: CASSIYRDRQPQHF. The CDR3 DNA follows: TGTGCCAGTAGTATATACAGGGATCGCCAGCCCCAGCATTTT.

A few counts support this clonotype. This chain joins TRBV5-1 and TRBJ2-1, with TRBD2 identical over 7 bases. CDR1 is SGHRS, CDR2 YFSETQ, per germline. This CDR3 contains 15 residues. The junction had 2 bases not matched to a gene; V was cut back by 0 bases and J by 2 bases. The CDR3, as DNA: TGCGCCAGCAGCTTGGACCTAGCGGCCTACAATGAGCAGTTCTTC. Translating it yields CASSLDLAAYNEQFF. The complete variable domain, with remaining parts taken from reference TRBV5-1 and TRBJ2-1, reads KAGVTQTPRYLIKTRGQQVTLSCSPISGHRSVSWYQQTPGQGLQFLFEYFSETQRNKGNFPGRFSGRQFSNSRSEMNVSTLELGDSALYLCASSLDLAAYNEQFFGPGTRLTVL.

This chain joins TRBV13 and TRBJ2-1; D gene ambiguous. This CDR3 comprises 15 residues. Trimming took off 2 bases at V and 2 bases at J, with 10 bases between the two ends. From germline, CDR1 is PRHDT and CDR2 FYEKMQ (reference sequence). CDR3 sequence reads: CASSLRRSTYNEQFF. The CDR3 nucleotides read TGTGCCAGCAGCTTACGTCGTTCCACCTACAATGAGCAGTTCTTC.

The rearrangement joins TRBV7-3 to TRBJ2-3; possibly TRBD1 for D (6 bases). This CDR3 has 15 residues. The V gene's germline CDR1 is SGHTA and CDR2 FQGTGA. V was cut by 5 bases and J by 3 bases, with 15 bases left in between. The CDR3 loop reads CASSHAGERTDTQYF. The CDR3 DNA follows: TGTGCCAGCAGCCACGCAGGGGAGAGGACAGATACGCAGTATTTT.

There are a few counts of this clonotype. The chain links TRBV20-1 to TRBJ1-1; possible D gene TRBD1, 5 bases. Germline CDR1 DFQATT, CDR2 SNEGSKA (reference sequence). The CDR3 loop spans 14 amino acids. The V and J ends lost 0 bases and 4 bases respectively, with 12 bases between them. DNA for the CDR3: TGCAGTGCTAGAGATCAAGGGGCCGCCACTGAAGCTTTCTTT. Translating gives CSARDQGAATEAFF.

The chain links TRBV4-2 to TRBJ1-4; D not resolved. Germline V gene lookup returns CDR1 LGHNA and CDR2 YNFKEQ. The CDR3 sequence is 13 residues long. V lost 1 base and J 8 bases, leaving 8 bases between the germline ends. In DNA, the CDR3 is TGTGCCAGCAGCCAAGGTCCCGGCGAAAAACTGTTTTTT. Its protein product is CASSQGPGEKLFF.

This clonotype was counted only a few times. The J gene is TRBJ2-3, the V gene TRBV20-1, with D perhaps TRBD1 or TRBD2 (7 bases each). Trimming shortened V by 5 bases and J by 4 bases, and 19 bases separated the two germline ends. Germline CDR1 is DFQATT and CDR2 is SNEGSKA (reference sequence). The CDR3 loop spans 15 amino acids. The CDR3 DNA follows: TGCAGTGCTCCCAGGGGGGGAATGGGCGCAGATACGCAGTATTTT. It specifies CSAPRGGMGADTQYF.

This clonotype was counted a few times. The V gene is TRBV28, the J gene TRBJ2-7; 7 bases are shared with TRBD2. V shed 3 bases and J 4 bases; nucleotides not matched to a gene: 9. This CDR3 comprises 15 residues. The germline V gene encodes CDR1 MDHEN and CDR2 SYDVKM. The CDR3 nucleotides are TGTGCCAGCAGTTTTAGAGCGGGGAGGAGATACGAGCAGTACTTC. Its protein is CASSFRAGRRYEQYF.

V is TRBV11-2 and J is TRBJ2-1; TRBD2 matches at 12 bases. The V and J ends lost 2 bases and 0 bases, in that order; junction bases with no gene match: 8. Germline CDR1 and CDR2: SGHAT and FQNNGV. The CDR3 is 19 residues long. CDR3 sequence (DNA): TGTGCCAGCAGCTTACCTGGACTAGCGGGAAGGAGCTCCTACAATGAGCAGTTCTTC. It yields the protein CASSLPGLAGRSSYNEQFF.

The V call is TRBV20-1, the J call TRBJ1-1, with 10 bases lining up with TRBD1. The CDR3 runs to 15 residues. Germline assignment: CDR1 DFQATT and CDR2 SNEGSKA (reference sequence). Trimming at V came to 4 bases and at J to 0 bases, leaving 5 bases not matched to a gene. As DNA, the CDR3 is TGCAGTGCTACCGGGACAGGGGCCTTGAACACTGAAGCTTTCTTT. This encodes CSATGTGALNTEAFF.

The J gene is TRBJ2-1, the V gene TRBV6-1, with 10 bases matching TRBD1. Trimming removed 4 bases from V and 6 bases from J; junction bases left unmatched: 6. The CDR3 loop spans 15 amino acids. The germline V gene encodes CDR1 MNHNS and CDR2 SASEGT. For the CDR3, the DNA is TGTGCCAGCAGTGCCCGGGACAGGGGCCGCAATGAGCAGTTCTTC. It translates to CASSARDRGRNEQFF.

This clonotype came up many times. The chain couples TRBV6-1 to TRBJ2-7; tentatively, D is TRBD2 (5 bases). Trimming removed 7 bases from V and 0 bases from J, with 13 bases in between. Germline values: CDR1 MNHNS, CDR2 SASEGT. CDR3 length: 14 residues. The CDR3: CASNPSLASYEQYF. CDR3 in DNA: TGTGCCAGCAACCCGTCGCTAGCCTCCTACGAGCAGTACTTC.

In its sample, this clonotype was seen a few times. The CDR3, as DNA: TGTGCCAGCAGCCTCGACAGGCCCCCGAACACTGAAGCTTTCTTT. It is translated as CASSLDRPPNTEAFF. This chain uses TRBV2 with TRBJ1-1; perhaps TRBD1 as D (6 bases). The CDR3 runs to 15 residues. V lost 6 bases and J lost 1, with 15 bases in between. Germline lookup yields CDR1 SNHLY and CDR2 FYNNEI.

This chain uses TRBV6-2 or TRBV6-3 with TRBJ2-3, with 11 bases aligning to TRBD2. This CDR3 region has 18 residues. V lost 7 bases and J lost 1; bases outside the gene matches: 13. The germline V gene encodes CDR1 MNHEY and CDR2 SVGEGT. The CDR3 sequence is CASTPGLAGPSGTDTQYF. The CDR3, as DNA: TGTGCCAGCACCCCAGGACTAGCGGGCCCCTCGGGCACAGATACGCAGTATTTT.

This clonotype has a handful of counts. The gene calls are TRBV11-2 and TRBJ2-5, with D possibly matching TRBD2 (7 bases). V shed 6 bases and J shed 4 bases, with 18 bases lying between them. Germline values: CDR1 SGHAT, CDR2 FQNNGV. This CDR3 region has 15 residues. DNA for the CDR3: TGTGCCAGCAGTTCGGTGACGGGGGGCTTAGAGACCCAGTACTTC. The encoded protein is CASSSVTGGLETQYF. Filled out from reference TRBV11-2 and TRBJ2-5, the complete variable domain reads EAGVAQSPRYKIIEKRQSVAFWCNPISGHATLYWYQQILGQGPKLLIQFQNNGVVDDSQLPKDRFSAERLKGVDSTLKIQPAKLEDSAVYLCASSSVTGGLETQYFGPGTRLLVL.

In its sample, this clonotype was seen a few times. Here the CDR3 DNA reads TGTGCCAGCAGTAGGGGATTTGAAGCTTTCTTT. This translates into CASSRGFEAFF. The J gene is TRBJ1-1, the V gene TRBV6-2 or TRBV6-3, with D possibly TRBD1 on 5 matching bases. The germline V gene encodes CDR1 MNHEY and CDR2 SVGEGT. There are 11 residues in the CDR3. Trimming took 5 bases from V and 7 from J, leaving 8 bases between them.

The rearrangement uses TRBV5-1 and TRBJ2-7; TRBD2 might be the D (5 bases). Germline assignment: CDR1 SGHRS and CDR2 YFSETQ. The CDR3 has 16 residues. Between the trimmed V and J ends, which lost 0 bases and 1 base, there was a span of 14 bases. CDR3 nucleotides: TGCGCCAGCAGCTTGGTTGGAGCGGACCAATCCTACGAGCAGTACTTC. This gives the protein CASSLVGADQSYEQYF.

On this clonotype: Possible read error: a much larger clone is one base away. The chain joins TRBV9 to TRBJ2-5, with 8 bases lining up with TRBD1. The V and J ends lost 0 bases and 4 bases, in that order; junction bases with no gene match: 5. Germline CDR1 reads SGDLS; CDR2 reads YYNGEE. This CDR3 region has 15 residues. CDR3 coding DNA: TGTGCCAGCAGCGTAGGGGACAGGACGTCAGAGACCCAGTACTTC. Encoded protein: CASSVGDRTSETQYF.

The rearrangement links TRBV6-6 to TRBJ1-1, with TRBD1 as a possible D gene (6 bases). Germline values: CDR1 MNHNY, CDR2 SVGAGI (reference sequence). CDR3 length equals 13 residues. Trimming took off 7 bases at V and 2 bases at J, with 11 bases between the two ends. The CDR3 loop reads CASTTTGNTEAFF. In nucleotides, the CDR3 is TGTGCCAGCACTACGACAGGTAACACTGAAGCTTTCTTT.